Listed below are T cell receptor beta chains from one sample, sequenced in a study of T cell responses to AZD1222 COVID-19 vaccine. Using immunoSEQ multiplex PCR, the repertoire was profiled, and TCRdb retains in-frame clones only, with some absent. The repertoire holds 95,000 to 100,000 clones, with approximately 94% as singletons. Sequenced here: peripheral blood, sampled on day 0 of AZD1222 vaccination. The source of these receptors is an adult in good health. CDR3s include the opening cysteine and the closing phenylalanine or tryptophan. Each record gives: D gene, clone size, J gene, V gene, CDR3 protein, CDR3 DNA. The D gene is left open where the match is weak. Clone size is not always given. Where it is, it says once, few, many or a class for expanded clones.

D: TRBD1; size: -; J: TRBJ1-6; V: TRBV5-1; CDR3: CASSAGTGGSPLHF; DNA: TGCGCCAGCAGCGCCGGGACAGGAGGCTCACCCCTCCACTTT
D: -; size: -; J: TRBJ2-7; V: TRBV19; CDR3: CASSKERYYEQYF; DNA: TGTGCCAGCAGTAAGGAACGCTACTACGAGCAGTACTTC
D: TRBD1; size: -; J: TRBJ1-4; V: TRBV2; CDR3: CASQGQINEKLFF; DNA: TGTGCCAGCCAGGGACAGATAAATGAAAAACTGTTTTTT
D: -; size: once; J: TRBJ2-7; V: TRBV5-5; CDR3: CASSLPGPMSSYEQYF; DNA: TGTGCCAGCAGCCTGCCGGGACCGATGAGCTCCTACGAGCAGTACTTC
D: -; size: -; J: TRBJ1-6; V: TRBV5-6; CDR3: CASSPGQYSPLHF; DNA: TGTGCCAGCAGCCCCGGTCAATATTCACCCCTCCACTTT
D: -; size: -; J: TRBJ2-7; V: TRBV19; CDR3: CASSPSRYEQYF; DNA: TGTGCCAGTAGTCCGAGCAGATACGAGCAGTACTTC
D: -; size: -; J: TRBJ1-1; V: TRBV29-1; CDR3: CSVRAKGNTEAFF; DNA: TGCAGCGTACGGGCGAAAGGGAACACTGAAGCTTTCTTT
D: -; size: -; J: TRBJ1-1; V: TRBV2; CDR3: CASSGKGEAFF; DNA: TGTGCCAGCAGTGGTAAGGGAGAAGCTTTCTTT
D: TRBD1; size: -; J: TRBJ2-7; V: TRBV4-2; CDR3: CASSQDGTGSGEQYF; DNA: TGTGCCAGCAGCCAAGATGGGACAGGGTCAGGCGAGCAGTACTTC
D: -; size: once; J: TRBJ2-5; V: TRBV30; CDR3: CAWSTGKETQYF; DNA: TGTGCCTGGTCAACAGGGAAAGAGACCCAGTACTTC
D: -; size: -; J: TRBJ1-1; V: TRBV5-1; CDR3: CASRKTQGNTEAFF; DNA: TGCGCCAGCCGAAAAACACAGGGGAACACTGAAGCTTTCTTT
D: TRBD2; size: -; J: TRBJ2-7; V: TRBV29-1; CDR3: CSAVAGGYEQYF; DNA: TGCAGCGCCGTGGCGGGAGGTTACGAGCAGTACTTC
D: -; size: -; J: TRBJ1-1; V: TRBV2; CDR3: CASSGPGSNEAFF; DNA: TGTGCCAGCAGTGGCCCAGGGTCGAATGAAGCTTTCTTT
D: -; size: once; J: TRBJ2-3; V: TRBV3-1/TRBV3-2; CDR3: CASSQGGPGTDTQYF; DNA: TGTGCCAGCAGCCAAGGTGGGCCGGGCACAGATACGCAGTATTTT
D: -; size: -; J: TRBJ1-1; V: TRBV18; CDR3: CASSPALRKTGLNTEAFF; DNA: TGTGCCAGCTCACCGGCTCTACGAAAGACAGGACTGAACACTGAAGCTTTCTTT
D: -; size: -; J: TRBJ1-5; V: TRBV2; CDR3: CASSETTGHQPQHF; DNA: TGTGCCAGCAGTGAAACGACAGGCCATCAGCCCCAGCATTTT
D: -; size: -; J: TRBJ2-3; V: TRBV19; CDR3: CASSIGSGGTDTQYF; DNA: TGTGCCAGTAGTATAGGGAGCGGCGGGACAGATACGCAGTATTTT
D: -; size: -; J: TRBJ2-7; V: TRBV28; CDR3: CASSLYGGTSSYEQYF; DNA: TGTGCCAGCAGTTTATATGGCGGGACGAGCTCCTACGAGCAGTACTTC
D: TRBD1; size: -; J: TRBJ2-5; V: TRBV3-1/TRBV3-2; CDR3: CASSRQGTQETQYF; DNA: TGTGCCAGCAGCAGACAGGGTACACAAGAGACCCAGTACTTC
D: TRBD2; size: -; J: TRBJ2-1; V: TRBV4-3; CDR3: CASSQDSGSSYNEQFF; DNA: TGCGCCAGCAGCCAAGATAGCGGGAGCTCCTACAATGAGCAGTTCTTC
D: -; size: -; J: TRBJ1-1; V: TRBV5-1; CDR3: CASSLDPQTEAFF; DNA: TGCGCCAGCAGCTTGGACCCGCAAACTGAAGCTTTCTTT
D: -; size: -; J: TRBJ1-5; V: TRBV5-1; CDR3: CASSSLGGLGEPQHF; DNA: TGCGCCAGCAGCTCCCTCGGGGGGCTCGGGGAGCCCCAGCATTTT
D: TRBD2; size: -; J: TRBJ2-3; V: TRBV28; CDR3: CASSQGTSGRGSDTQYF; DNA: TGTGCCAGCAGCCAGGGGACTAGCGGGAGGGGGTCAGATACGCAGTATTTT
D: TRBD1; size: once; J: TRBJ2-2; V: TRBV18; CDR3: CASSRIRGRNTGELFF; DNA: TGTGCCAGCTCACGAATCAGGGGGCGGAACACCGGGGAGCTGTTTTTT
D: TRBD1; size: -; J: TRBJ2-6; V: TRBV6-1; CDR3: CASSEGTGGSGANVLTF; DNA: TGTGCCAGCAGTGAAGGGACAGGGGGCTCTGGGGCCAACGTCCTGACTTTC
D: TRBD1; size: -; J: TRBJ1-6; V: TRBV28; CDR3: CASSLWTGDNSPLHF; DNA: TGTGCCAGCAGTTTGTGGACAGGGGATAATTCACCCCTCCACTTT
D: -; size: -; J: TRBJ1-1; V: TRBV27; CDR3: CASSPRGTNTEAFF; DNA: TGTGCCAGCAGTCCCCGGGGAACGAACACTGAAGCTTTCTTT
D: -; size: -; J: TRBJ2-7; V: TRBV1; CDR3: CTSSPGHFTYEQYF; DNA: TGCACCAGCAGCCCGGGACACTTCACCTACGAGCAGTACTTC
D: TRBD1; size: -; J: TRBJ1-5; V: TRBV10-3; CDR3: CATRPNRGEIDSNQPQHF; DNA: TGTGCCACCAGACCCAACAGGGGCGAGATTGATAGCAATCAGCCCCAGCATTTT
D: -; size: -; J: TRBJ1-1; V: TRBV12-5; CDR3: CASGLRGNTEAFF; DNA: TGTGCTAGTGGGCTACGAGGGAACACTGAAGCTTTCTTT
D: -; size: -; J: TRBJ2-7; V: TRBV7-2; CDR3: CASSLSPRTYEQYF; DNA: TGTGCCAGCAGCTTATCCCCACGAACCTACGAGCAGTACTTC
D: TRBD2; size: -; J: TRBJ2-1; V: TRBV7-9; CDR3: CASRQAGGPSNEQFF; DNA: TGTGCCAGCAGGCAAGCGGGAGGGCCCTCGAATGAGCAGTTCTTC
D: TRBD2; size: -; J: TRBJ2-1; V: TRBV2; CDR3: CASRRRTSGENEQFF; DNA: TGTGCCAGCAGGCGGAGGACTAGCGGGGAAAATGAGCAGTTCTTC
D: TRBD1; size: -; J: TRBJ1-2; V: TRBV6-1; CDR3: CASSEQDRGYGYTF; DNA: TGTGCCAGCAGTGAACAGGACAGGGGCTATGGCTACACCTTC
D: -; size: -; J: TRBJ1-1; V: TRBV14; CDR3: CASSRFRTEAFF; DNA: TGTGCCAGCAGCCGATTTAGGACTGAAGCTTTCTTT
D: TRBD2; size: -; J: TRBJ2-5; V: TRBV7-7; CDR3: CASSSGLGLAGEETQYF; DNA: TGTGCCAGCAGCTCAGGCTTGGGGCTAGCGGGAGAAGAGACCCAGTACTTC
D: -; size: -; J: TRBJ1-4; V: TRBV9; CDR3: CASSVAQQGLNEKLFF; DNA: TGTGCCAGCAGCGTAGCCCAACAGGGCCTTAATGAAAAACTGTTTTTT
D: -; size: -; J: TRBJ1-2; V: TRBV10-1; CDR3: CAGAPDPACIGYTF; DNA: TGCGCCGGAGCCCCAGATCCGGCCTGTATAGGCTACACCTTC
D: TRBD1; size: -; J: TRBJ2-7; V: TRBV28; CDR3: CASSTLGTDTYF; DNA: TGTGCCAGCAGTACACTCGGGACAGATACGTACTTC
D: TRBD1; size: -; J: TRBJ1-1; V: TRBV5-4; CDR3: CASSLGGTGEAFF; DNA: TGTGCCAGCAGCTTGGGCGGGACAGGTGAAGCTTTCTTT
D: TRBD2; size: -; J: TRBJ2-7; V: TRBV7-9; CDR3: CASTGTSVSEQYF; DNA: TGTGCCAGCACCGGGACTAGCGTTTCCGAGCAGTACTTC
D: -; size: -; J: TRBJ1-5; V: TRBV12-3/TRBV12-4; CDR3: CASSRGGNQPQHF; DNA: TGTGCCAGCAGTAGGGGTGGCAATCAGCCCCAGCATTTT
D: -; size: -; J: TRBJ2-2; V: TRBV5-6; CDR3: CASSAWTRRTGELFF; DNA: TGTGCCAGCAGCGCCTGGACTCGGCGTACCGGGGAGCTGTTTTTT
D: TRBD1; size: -; J: TRBJ2-7; V: TRBV7-2; CDR3: CASSLAGQGYSEQYF; DNA: TGTGCCAGCAGCTTAGCGGGACAGGGTTATAGCGAGCAGTACTTC
D: -; size: -; J: TRBJ2-7; V: TRBV6-4; CDR3: CASSASSRSSYEQYF; DNA: TGTGCCAGCAGCGCCAGCAGCAGGAGCTCCTACGAGCAGTACTTC
D: TRBD2; size: -; J: TRBJ2-1; V: TRBV3-1/TRBV3-2; CDR3: CASSTGTTPSNEQFF; DNA: TGTGCCAGCAGTACCGGGACTACTCCATCGAATGAGCAGTTCTTC
D: -; size: -; J: TRBJ2-5; V: TRBV3-1/TRBV3-2; CDR3: CASSQYQETQYF; DNA: TGTGCCAGCAGCCAGTACCAAGAGACCCAGTACTTC
D: -; size: -; J: TRBJ1-2; V: TRBV18; CDR3: CASSRAQQGTYGYTF; DNA: TGTGCCAGCTCACGAGCACAACAGGGAACCTATGGCTACACCTTC
D: TRBD2; size: -; J: TRBJ2-1; V: TRBV7-3; CDR3: CASGNGLAVYNEQFF; DNA: TGTGCCAGCGGCAATGGACTAGCGGTATACAATGAGCAGTTCTTC
D: TRBD1; size: -; J: TRBJ1-5; V: TRBV18; CDR3: CASSPGQGNQPQHF; DNA: TGTGCCAGCTCACCGGGACAGGGCAATCAGCCCCAGCATTTT
D: -; size: -; J: TRBJ1-1; V: TRBV29-1; CDR3: CSVAGGMDTEAFF; DNA: TGCAGCGTTGCGGGGGGGATGGACACTGAAGCTTTCTTT
D: -; size: -; J: TRBJ2-3; V: TRBV5-5; CDR3: CASSLDNTARTDTQYF; DNA: TGTGCCAGCAGCTTGGACAACACGGCGAGAACAGATACGCAGTATTTT
D: -; size: -; J: TRBJ2-4; V: TRBV4-1; CDR3: CASSHESAKNIQYF; DNA: TGCGCCAGCAGCCACGAAAGCGCCAAAAACATTCAGTACTTC
D: -; size: once; J: TRBJ2-2; V: TRBV28; CDR3: CASSLEGKLFF; DNA: TGTGCCAGCAGTTTGGAAGGGAAGCTGTTTTTT
D: TRBD2; size: -; J: TRBJ2-5; V: TRBV18; CDR3: CASSPLGLAVGETQYF; DNA: TGTGCCAGCTCACCCCTGGGGCTAGCGGTTGGAGAGACCCAGTACTTC